The rows below give T cell receptor beta chains drawn from one sample of a study of blood T cell repertoires in COVID-19. Repertoires were generated with immunoSEQ multiplex PCR, while TCRdb's copy carries only in-frame clones and drops some. The sample holds under 95,000 clones, approximately 86% seen once. The sequenced sample consisted of peripheral blood. The source is a woman between 50 and 59 years old with acute or convalescent COVID-19. The CDR3 runs from the conserved cysteine through the conserved F or W. Each record gives: D gene, V gene, clone size, J gene, CDR3 DNA, CDR3 protein. D genes are given only for firm matches. Clone size, where shown, is once, few, many, or a class for clones that have expanded.

D gene: -
V gene: TRBV11-2
clone size: -
J gene: TRBJ1-2
CDR3 DNA: TGTGCCAGCAGCTTCGACAGGCTCCCGTCCAACTATGGCTACACCTTC
CDR3 protein: CASSFDRLPSNYGYTF

D gene: TRBD1
V gene: TRBV2
clone size: once
J gene: TRBJ1-5
CDR3 DNA: TGTGCCAGCAACCTACAGGGGGAGATTCAGCCCCAGCATTTT
CDR3 protein: CASNLQGEIQPQHF

D gene: TRBD1
V gene: TRBV10-3
clone size: -
J gene: TRBJ2-5
CDR3 DNA: TGTGCCATCAGTGAGTCGGAACAGGGGGCCTTGGAGACCCAGTACTTC
CDR3 protein: CAISESEQGALETQYF

D gene: -
V gene: TRBV6-5
clone size: -
J gene: TRBJ1-1
CDR3 DNA: TGTGCCAGCAGTCGGACAAGAGGAATGAACACTGAAGCTTTCTTT
CDR3 protein: CASSRTRGMNTEAFF

D gene: -
V gene: TRBV18
clone size: -
J gene: TRBJ2-2
CDR3 DNA: TGTGCCAGCTCACCCTCAACAGGGTCGGGCACCGGGGAGCTGTTTTTT
CDR3 protein: CASSPSTGSGTGELFF

D gene: -
V gene: TRBV6-4
clone size: -
J gene: TRBJ2-1
CDR3 DNA: TGTGCCAGCAGGCTAGAGGGGGGGGCCCACAATGAGCAGTTCTTC
CDR3 protein: CASRLEGGAHNEQFF

D gene: -
V gene: TRBV10-3
clone size: -
J gene: TRBJ1-6
CDR3 DNA: TGTGCCATCAGTGAGTCTCAGGGGAATTCACCCCTCCACTTT
CDR3 protein: CAISESQGNSPLHF

D gene: -
V gene: TRBV3-1/TRBV3-2
clone size: -
J gene: TRBJ1-6
CDR3 DNA: TGTGCCAGCAGCCAAGGGGACTCCTCTCGTAATTCACCCCTCCACTTT
CDR3 protein: CASSQGDSSRNSPLHF

D gene: TRBD1
V gene: TRBV6-2/TRBV6-3
clone size: -
J gene: TRBJ1-1
CDR3 DNA: TGTGCCAGCAGTCGGAACAGGGGGCCGGGAACTGAAGCTTTCTTT
CDR3 protein: CASSRNRGPGTEAFF

D gene: TRBD2
V gene: TRBV9
clone size: -
J gene: TRBJ2-1
CDR3 DNA: TGTGCCAGCAGCGTAGCTACGGGAGGGTCCTACAATGAGCAGTTCTTC
CDR3 protein: CASSVATGGSYNEQFF

D gene: TRBD1
V gene: TRBV5-1
clone size: -
J gene: TRBJ1-1
CDR3 DNA: TGCGCCAGCAGCGGGGACAGGGGGACGTTCACTGAAGCTTTCTTT
CDR3 protein: CASSGDRGTFTEAFF

D gene: -
V gene: TRBV16
clone size: -
J gene: TRBJ1-2
CDR3 DNA: TGTGCCAGCAGCAGAGATACGGGTCGTGGCTACACCTTC
CDR3 protein: CASSRDTGRGYTF

D gene: TRBD2
V gene: TRBV9
clone size: -
J gene: TRBJ2-1
CDR3 DNA: TGTGCCAGCAGCGTAGGGAGGACTAGCGGGAGGCGGGATGAGCAGTTCTTC
CDR3 protein: CASSVGRTSGRRDEQFF

D gene: TRBD1
V gene: TRBV7-3
clone size: -
J gene: TRBJ2-2
CDR3 DNA: TGTGCCAGCAGCTTAGGACAGGGCACCGGGGAGCTGTTTTTT
CDR3 protein: CASSLGQGTGELFF

D gene: -
V gene: TRBV28
clone size: -
J gene: TRBJ1-4
CDR3 DNA: TGTGCCAGCAGACAACAGGTTGCTGTTAATGAAAAACTGTTTTTT
CDR3 protein: CASRQQVAVNEKLFF

D gene: TRBD1
V gene: TRBV6-5
clone size: -
J gene: TRBJ1-1
CDR3 DNA: TGTGCCAGCAGTTCCGGGACAGGGGGATCCACTGAAGCTTTCTTT
CDR3 protein: CASSSGTGGSTEAFF

D gene: TRBD1
V gene: TRBV27
clone size: -
J gene: TRBJ1-6
CDR3 DNA: TGTGCCAGCAGTTCACTGACAGGGTTCTTGGGTAATTCACCCCTCCACTTT
CDR3 protein: CASSSLTGFLGNSPLHF

D gene: TRBD2
V gene: TRBV4-2
clone size: -
J gene: TRBJ2-3
CDR3 DNA: TGTGCCAGCAGCCGACAGACTAGCGGGGGGGCCGCTGCCACAGATACGCAGTATTTT
CDR3 protein: CASSRQTSGGAAATDTQYF

D gene: TRBD1
V gene: TRBV6-5
clone size: -
J gene: TRBJ1-2
CDR3 DNA: TGTGCCAGCAGACCTCCGGACAGGGTATATGGCTACACCTTC
CDR3 protein: CASRPPDRVYGYTF

D gene: -
V gene: TRBV7-8
clone size: -
J gene: TRBJ1-1
CDR3 DNA: TGTGCCAGCAGCTTACCGGGGATGAACACTGAAGCTTTCTTT
CDR3 protein: CASSLPGMNTEAFF

D gene: -
V gene: TRBV5-8
clone size: -
J gene: TRBJ1-3
CDR3 DNA: TGTGCCAGCAGCAGGACAAGGACCTCTGGAAACACCATATATTTT
CDR3 protein: CASSRTRTSGNTIYF

D gene: -
V gene: TRBV12-3/TRBV12-4
clone size: -
J gene: TRBJ2-7
CDR3 DNA: TGTGCCAGCAGTTTAGGGAGGGGTGAGCAGTACTTC
CDR3 protein: CASSLGRGEQYF

D gene: TRBD1
V gene: TRBV11-2
clone size: few
J gene: TRBJ2-3
CDR3 DNA: TGTGCCAGCAGCCGGACAGGGCCAGGGGCAGATACGCAGTATTTT
CDR3 protein: CASSRTGPGADTQYF

D gene: -
V gene: TRBV5-6
clone size: -
J gene: TRBJ1-2
CDR3 DNA: TGTGCCAGCGCACAGCATGCTAACTATGGCTACACCTTC
CDR3 protein: CASAQHANYGYTF

D gene: -
V gene: TRBV2
clone size: few
J gene: TRBJ2-7
CDR3 DNA: TGTGCCAGCAGTGGGGGAGAGGCGACCCTTAGATGGGAGCAGTACTTC
CDR3 protein: CASSGGEATLRWEQYF

D gene: TRBD1
V gene: TRBV7-2
clone size: -
J gene: TRBJ2-7
CDR3 DNA: TGTGCCAGCAGCCAGGGACAGGGAGCCTACGAGCAGTACTTC
CDR3 protein: CASSQGQGAYEQYF

D gene: TRBD1
V gene: TRBV18
clone size: -
J gene: TRBJ2-7
CDR3 DNA: TGTGCCAGCTCACCCGCTTTGTGGCAGGGGGCTAGCGAGCAGTACTTC
CDR3 protein: CASSPALWQGASEQYF

D gene: TRBD2
V gene: TRBV27
clone size: -
J gene: TRBJ2-3
CDR3 DNA: TGTGCCAGCAGTTTATTAGGTAGCGGGGGACACACAGATACGCAGTATTTT
CDR3 protein: CASSLLGSGGHTDTQYF

D gene: -
V gene: TRBV5-6
clone size: -
J gene: TRBJ1-2
CDR3 DNA: TGTGCCAGCAGCCCGGGACACATCTATGGCTACACCTTC
CDR3 protein: CASSPGHIYGYTF

D gene: TRBD1
V gene: TRBV15
clone size: -
J gene: TRBJ2-5
CDR3 DNA: TGTGCCACCAGCAGAGATGGAGGGACAGGGGGGAGGGAGACCCAGTACTTC
CDR3 protein: CATSRDGGTGGRETQYF

D gene: -
V gene: TRBV2
clone size: -
J gene: TRBJ1-1
CDR3 DNA: TGTGCCAGCAGAAAAGGGGAACAGAGGAACACTGAAGCTTTCTTT
CDR3 protein: CASRKGEQRNTEAFF

D gene: -
V gene: TRBV27
clone size: -
J gene: TRBJ1-5
CDR3 DNA: TGTGCCAGCAGTTTAACAGGAGCTAGCAATCAGCCCCAGCATTTT
CDR3 protein: CASSLTGASNQPQHF

D gene: -
V gene: TRBV7-9
clone size: -
J gene: TRBJ2-5
CDR3 DNA: TGTGCCAGCAGCTTAGCGGTTGGAGGGGCCAGCCAAGAGACCCAGTACTTC
CDR3 protein: CASSLAVGGASQETQYF

D gene: -
V gene: TRBV27
clone size: -
J gene: TRBJ1-6
CDR3 DNA: TGTGCCAGCAGACCGAACAGCAGAAGCAAGAATTCACCCCTCCACTTT
CDR3 protein: CASRPNSRSKNSPLHF

D gene: -
V gene: TRBV27
clone size: -
J gene: TRBJ1-5
CDR3 DNA: TGTGCCAGCAGACGTACTCAGGGAGGAAGCAATCAGCCCCAGCATTTT
CDR3 protein: CASRRTQGGSNQPQHF

D gene: -
V gene: TRBV27
clone size: -
J gene: TRBJ1-4
CDR3 DNA: TGTGCCAGCAGTCCCGGAAGGGTTGCGGGTGAAAAACTGTTTTTT
CDR3 protein: CASSPGRVAGEKLFF

D gene: TRBD1
V gene: TRBV5-8
clone size: -
J gene: TRBJ1-5
CDR3 DNA: TGTGCCAGCAGCTTGCTAACAGGGGATCAGCCCCAGCATTTT
CDR3 protein: CASSLLTGDQPQHF

D gene: TRBD2
V gene: TRBV19
clone size: -
J gene: TRBJ2-7
CDR3 DNA: TGTGCCAGTAGTATTGGTAGCGGGGGCTACGAGCAGTACTTC
CDR3 protein: CASSIGSGGYEQYF

D gene: -
V gene: TRBV29-1
clone size: -
J gene: TRBJ1-1
CDR3 DNA: TGCAGCGTTGGGTTGGACAGGAACACTGAAGCTTTCTTT
CDR3 protein: CSVGLDRNTEAFF

D gene: TRBD2
V gene: TRBV6-5
clone size: once
J gene: TRBJ2-1
CDR3 DNA: TGTGCCAGCAGTCCCTCGAGACTAGCGAAAAATGAGCAGTTCTTC
CDR3 protein: CASSPSRLAKNEQFF

D gene: -
V gene: TRBV30
clone size: -
J gene: TRBJ1-5
CDR3 DNA: TGTGCCTGCTCGTCCAGGGGCAATCAGCCCCAGCATTTT
CDR3 protein: CACSSRGNQPQHF

D gene: TRBD1
V gene: TRBV2
clone size: -
J gene: TRBJ2-2
CDR3 DNA: TGTGCCAGCAGTGAAGCGGGGACAGCGAACACCGGGGAGCTGTTTTTT
CDR3 protein: CASSEAGTANTGELFF

D gene: TRBD1
V gene: TRBV29-1
clone size: -
J gene: TRBJ1-1
CDR3 DNA: TGCAGCGTGAAACGGGGACAGGTGAACACTGAAGCTTTCTTT
CDR3 protein: CSVKRGQVNTEAFF

D gene: TRBD2
V gene: TRBV19
clone size: -
J gene: TRBJ2-3
CDR3 DNA: TGTGCCAGTAGTAGAGAGACTAGCGGGGGGGTCGGCACAGATACGCAGTATTTT
CDR3 protein: CASSRETSGGVGTDTQYF

D gene: -
V gene: TRBV6-5
clone size: few
J gene: TRBJ2-7
CDR3 DNA: TGTGCCAGCAGTTACTCGGACTACGGTGGCTACGAGCAGTACTTC
CDR3 protein: CASSYSDYGGYEQYF

D gene: -
V gene: TRBV18
clone size: -
J gene: TRBJ2-2
CDR3 DNA: TGTGCCAGCTCACCGTTTATGGAGTACACCGGGGAGCTGTTTTTT
CDR3 protein: CASSPFMEYTGELFF

D gene: TRBD1
V gene: TRBV9
clone size: -
J gene: TRBJ2-7
CDR3 DNA: TGTGCCAGCAGCGTCGGGACAGGGGTCCCCTACGAGCAGTACTTC
CDR3 protein: CASSVGTGVPYEQYF

D gene: -
V gene: TRBV19
clone size: -
J gene: TRBJ1-1
CDR3 DNA: TGTGCCAGTAGTAGCCCGAGATTGAACACTGAAGCTTTCTTT
CDR3 protein: CASSSPRLNTEAFF

D gene: -
V gene: TRBV5-8
clone size: few
J gene: TRBJ1-2
CDR3 DNA: TGTGCCAGCAGCTTGGTTGGAGGGGACTATGGCTACACCTTC
CDR3 protein: CASSLVGGDYGYTF